This T cell receptor (beta chain) appears in the sequencing data of a study of graft-versus-host responses after intestinal transplantation. Study as a whole: All of the recipients had induction that used anti-thymocyte globulin, then tacrolimus and steroids for around 3 years.

Concerning this clone: Its antigen is still unknown.

TCRdb keeps only in-frame clones here, not all; method: immunoSEQ multiplex PCR. Of some 87,000 clones in the sample, roughly 93% are singletons; the top ten hold about 1.1%. Findings and caveats of the study: Early HvG declines after transplant were associated with peak circulating GvH clone levels. In recipient marrow, GvH clones were found, and some appeared first in ileum or blood.

The origin of this receptor is a human donor who was the organ donor for an intestinal transplant. The source material was unstimulated CD8+ T cells sorted from spleen or lymph node cells, sampled before transplant.

The CDR3 sequence is CAWNPHYYEQYF. The CDR3 DNA reads TGTGCCTGGAACCCCCACTACTACGAGCAGTACTTC. The chain is built from TRBV30 and TRBJ2-7; D remains unclear. CDR1 is GTSNPN and CDR2 is SVGIG in the germline V gene (reference sequence). The CDR3 has 12 amino acids. Trimming removed 4 bases from V and 3 bases from J, with 10 bases in between.